The sequence of this T cell receptor beta chain was determined in a study of regulatory T cells in long-lasting Graves disease. Findings and caveats of the study: The study found persistent patients shared more public clonotypes (2,741) than new patients (966). The study examined only peripheral blood, not thyroid tissue. Persistent-disease Graves' patients showed less TCR diversity than new cases.

This clonotype was counted at least ten times. Its antigen is not known. As to time point: newly diagnosed GD, antithyroid drugs for less than 3 months. PBMC-extracted RNA yielded the TCR library. In this cohort, patients came from an endocrinology department located in Xi'an, China. V dropped 6 bases and J dropped 2; count of bases not matched to a gene: 2. This CDR3 region has 13 residues. Construction of the TCR beta libraries employed iRepertoire HTBI primers in conjunction with Arm-PCR of CDR3 regions. TCRdb re-called the multiplex PCR reads with MiXCR, one entry per CDR3 protein. The table has around 250,000 distinct CDR3 sequences, 20% seen once.

The V call is TRBV12-3 or TRBV12-4, the J call TRBJ2-5; 8 nucleotides line up with TRBD2. This TCR came from a female donor with Graves disease. Sequencing was performed on peripheral blood mononuclear cells (PBMCs), taken at new diagnosis, from a patient treated with antithyroid drugs. CDR3 protein: CASRTSAQETQYF. In DNA form, the CDR3 reads TGTGCCAGCAGGACTAGCGCTCAAGAGACCCAGTACTTC.